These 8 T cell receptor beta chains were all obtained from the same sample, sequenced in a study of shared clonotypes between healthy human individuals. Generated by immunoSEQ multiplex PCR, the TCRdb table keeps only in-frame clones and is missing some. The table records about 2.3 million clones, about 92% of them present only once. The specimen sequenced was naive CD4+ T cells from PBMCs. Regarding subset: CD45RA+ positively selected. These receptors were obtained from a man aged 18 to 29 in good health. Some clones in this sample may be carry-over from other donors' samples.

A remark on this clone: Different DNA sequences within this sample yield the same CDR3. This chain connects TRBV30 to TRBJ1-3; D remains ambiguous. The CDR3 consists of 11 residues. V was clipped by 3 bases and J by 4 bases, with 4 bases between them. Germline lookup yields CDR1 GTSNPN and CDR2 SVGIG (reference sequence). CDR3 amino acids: CAWSSGNTIYF. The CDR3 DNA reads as TGTGCCTGGAGCTCGGGAAACACCATATATTTT.

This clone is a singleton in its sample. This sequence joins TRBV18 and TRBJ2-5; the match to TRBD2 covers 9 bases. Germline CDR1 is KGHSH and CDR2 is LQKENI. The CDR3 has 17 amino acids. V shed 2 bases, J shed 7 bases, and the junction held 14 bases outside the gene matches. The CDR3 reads CASSPSASGVSPGTQYF. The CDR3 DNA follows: TGTGCCAGCTCACCATCGGCTAGCGGGGTCTCCCCAGGGACCCAGTACTTC.

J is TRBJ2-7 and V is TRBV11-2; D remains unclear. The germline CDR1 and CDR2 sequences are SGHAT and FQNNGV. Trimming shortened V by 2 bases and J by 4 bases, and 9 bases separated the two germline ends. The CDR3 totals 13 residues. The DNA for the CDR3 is TGTGCCAGCAGCTTAAGAGTAGGGTACGAGCAGTACTTC. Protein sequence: CASSLRVGYEQYF.

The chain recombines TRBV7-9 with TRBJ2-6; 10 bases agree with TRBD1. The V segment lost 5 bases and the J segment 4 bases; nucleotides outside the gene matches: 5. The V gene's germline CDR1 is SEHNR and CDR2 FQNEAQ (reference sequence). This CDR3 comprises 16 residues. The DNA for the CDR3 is TGTGCCAGCAGCCGACAGGGGGCGGGCGGGGCCAACGTCCTGACTTTC. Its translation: CASSRQGAGGANVLTF.

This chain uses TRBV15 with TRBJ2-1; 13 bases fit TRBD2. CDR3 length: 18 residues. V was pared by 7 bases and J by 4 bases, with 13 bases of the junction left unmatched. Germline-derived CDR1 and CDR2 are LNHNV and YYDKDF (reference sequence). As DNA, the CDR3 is TGTGCCACCAAGAGGGAGACGGGACTAGCGGGGACGTACAATGAGCAGTTCTTC. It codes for CATKRETGLAGTYNEQFF.

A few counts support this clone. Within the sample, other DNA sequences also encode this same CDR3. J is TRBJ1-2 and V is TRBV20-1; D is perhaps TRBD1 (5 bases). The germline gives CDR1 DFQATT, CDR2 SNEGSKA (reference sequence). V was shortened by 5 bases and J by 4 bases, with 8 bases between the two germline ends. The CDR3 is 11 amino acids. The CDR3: CSAGAFYGYTF. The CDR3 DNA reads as TGCAGTGCTGGGGCCTTCTATGGCTACACCTTC.

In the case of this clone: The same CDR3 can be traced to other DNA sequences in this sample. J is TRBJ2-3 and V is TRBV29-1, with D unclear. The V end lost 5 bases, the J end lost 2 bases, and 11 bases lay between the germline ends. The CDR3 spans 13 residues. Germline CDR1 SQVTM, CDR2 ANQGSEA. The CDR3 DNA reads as TGCAGCGTTCGAGGTCGCTCCACAGATACGCAGTATTTT. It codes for CSVRGRSTDTQYF.

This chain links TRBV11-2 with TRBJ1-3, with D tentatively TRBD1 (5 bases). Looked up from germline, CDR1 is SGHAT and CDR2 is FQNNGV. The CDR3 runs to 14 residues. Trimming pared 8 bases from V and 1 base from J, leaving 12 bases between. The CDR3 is CASGGDGSGNTIYF. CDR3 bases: TGTGCCAGCGGAGGGGACGGATCTGGAAACACCATATATTTT.